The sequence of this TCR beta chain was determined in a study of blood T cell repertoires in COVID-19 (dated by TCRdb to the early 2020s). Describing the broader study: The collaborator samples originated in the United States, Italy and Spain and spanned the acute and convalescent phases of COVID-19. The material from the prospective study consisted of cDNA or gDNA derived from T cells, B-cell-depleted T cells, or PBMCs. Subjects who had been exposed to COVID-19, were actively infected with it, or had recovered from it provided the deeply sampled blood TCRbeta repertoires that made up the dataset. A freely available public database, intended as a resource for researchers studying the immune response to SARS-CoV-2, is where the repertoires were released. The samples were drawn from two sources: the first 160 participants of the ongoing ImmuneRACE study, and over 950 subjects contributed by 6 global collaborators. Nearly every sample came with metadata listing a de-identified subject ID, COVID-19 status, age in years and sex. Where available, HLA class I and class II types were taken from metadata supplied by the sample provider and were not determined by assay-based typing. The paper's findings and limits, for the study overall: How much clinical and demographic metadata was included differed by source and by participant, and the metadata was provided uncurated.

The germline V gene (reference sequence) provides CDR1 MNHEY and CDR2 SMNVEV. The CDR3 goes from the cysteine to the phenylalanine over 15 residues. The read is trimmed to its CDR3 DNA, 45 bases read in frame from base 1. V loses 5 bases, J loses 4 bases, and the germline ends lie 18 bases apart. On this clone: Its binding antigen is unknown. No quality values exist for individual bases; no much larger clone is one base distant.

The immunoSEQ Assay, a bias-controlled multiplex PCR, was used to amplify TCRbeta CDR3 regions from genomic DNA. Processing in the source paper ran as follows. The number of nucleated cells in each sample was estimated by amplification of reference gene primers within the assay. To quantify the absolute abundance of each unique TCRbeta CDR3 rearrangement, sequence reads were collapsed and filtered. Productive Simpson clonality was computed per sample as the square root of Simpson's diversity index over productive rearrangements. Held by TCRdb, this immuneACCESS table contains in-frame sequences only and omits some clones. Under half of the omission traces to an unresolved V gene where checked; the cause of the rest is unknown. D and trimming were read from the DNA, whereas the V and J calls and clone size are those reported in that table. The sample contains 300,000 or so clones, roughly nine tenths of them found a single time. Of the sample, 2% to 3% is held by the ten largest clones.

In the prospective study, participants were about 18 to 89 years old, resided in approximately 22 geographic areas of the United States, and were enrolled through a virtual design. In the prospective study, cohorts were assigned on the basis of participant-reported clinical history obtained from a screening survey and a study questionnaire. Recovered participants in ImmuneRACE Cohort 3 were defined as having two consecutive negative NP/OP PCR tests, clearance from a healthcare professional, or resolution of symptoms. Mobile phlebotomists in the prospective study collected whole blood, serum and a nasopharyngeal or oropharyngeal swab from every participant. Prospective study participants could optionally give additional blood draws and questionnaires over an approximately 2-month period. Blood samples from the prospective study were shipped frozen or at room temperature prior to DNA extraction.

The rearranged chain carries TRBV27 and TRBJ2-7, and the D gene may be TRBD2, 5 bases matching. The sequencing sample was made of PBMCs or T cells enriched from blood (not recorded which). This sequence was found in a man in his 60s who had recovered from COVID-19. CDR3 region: CASSTNRFRGYEQYF. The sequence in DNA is TGTGCCAGCAGTACAAACCGGTTCCGGGGATACGAGCAGTACTTC.